These T cell receptor beta chains were read from a single sample in a study of OX40 agonist ivuxolimab in advanced cancers. Measured with immunoSEQ multiplex PCR; TCRdb has only the in-frame clones, and not every one. The sample contains several thousand clones, around 89% of which appear only once. The sample was CD4+ or CD8+ T cells sorted from blood, taken in a trial of the OX40 agonist ivuxolimab. The receptors here all came from an adult with an advanced solid tumor such as melanoma, head and neck, liver or kidney cancer. The CDR3 runs from the conserved cysteine through the conserved F or W. D genes are given only for firm matches. Clone sizes are given selectively: once, few, many, or a class where the clone is expanded.

TRBJ2-7	TRBV19	TRBD2	.	TGTGCCAGTTCTACCGGGACTAGTTGGGGTGAGCAGTACTTC	CASSTGTSWGEQYF
TRBJ1-1	TRBV5-1	TRBD1	.	TGCGCCAGCAGCACCGGACAGGGACTATTGGAGACTGAAGCTTTCTTT	CASSTGQGLLETEAFF
TRBJ2-3	TRBV30	.	.	TGTGCCTGGAGCGGGAGCGGGCGCGATACGCAGTATTTT	CAWSGSGRDTQYF
TRBJ2-2	TRBV6-4	TRBD2	.	TGTGCCAGCAGTAACGGACTAGCGGCCCGACCCCACACCGGGGAGCTGTTTTTT	CASSNGLAARPHTGELFF
TRBJ2-3	TRBV30	.	.	TGTGCCTGGAGTGTTCCAGGCGATACGCAGTATTTT	CAWSVPGDTQYF
TRBJ2-3	TRBV4-3	.	once	TGCGCCAGCAGCCACGGGTCCCCCACCTCTGGAGGGGATACGCAGTATTTT	CASSHGSPTSGGDTQYF
TRBJ2-5	TRBV28	.	.	TGTGCCAGCAGTTTATTTCAAGGGATGCAAGAGGCCCAGTACTTC	CASSLFQGMQEAQYF
TRBJ2-7	TRBV5-1	TRBD1	few	TGCGCCAGCAGCACTACCGGGACAGGGGGCGACGAGCAGTACTTC	CASSTTGTGGDEQYF
TRBJ1-2	TRBV7-6	TRBD1	.	TGTGCCAGCAGCCGAACAGGGGGCGGTTATGGCTACACCTTC	CASSRTGGGYGYTF
TRBJ2-5	TRBV6-5	TRBD1	.	TGTGCCAGTCAAACAGGGGGACAAGAGACCCAGTACTTC	CASQTGGQETQYF
TRBJ2-1	TRBV9	.	.	TGTGCCAGCAGCGGTAAAACGGGAGTTTCCTACAATGAGCAGTTCTTC	CASSGKTGVSYNEQFF
TRBJ1-1	TRBV5-4	TRBD1	.	TGTGCCAGCACCAGTCAGAGGATCCGGGACAGGGGAGGAAACACTGAAGCTTTCTTT	CASTSQRIRDRGGNTEAFF
TRBJ2-7	TRBV6-5	TRBD2	.	TGTGCCAGCAGTTGGGGCGGGAGGGCCCACGAGCAGTACTTC	CASSWGGRAHEQYF
TRBJ2-3	TRBV7-2	TRBD2	few	TGTGCCAGCAGCATAGCGGGAGCATTAGATACGCAGTATTTT	CASSIAGALDTQYF
TRBJ2-5	TRBV6-1	.	.	TGTGCCAGCAGAAAACGGAGGCTAGAGACCCAGTACTTC	CASRKRRLETQYF
TRBJ2-3	TRBV28	.	.	TGTGCCAGCAGAACATTCGGGGATACGCAGTATTTT	CASRTFGDTQYF
TRBJ1-5	TRBV6-1	TRBD1	.	TGTGCCAGCGGCCCAGGGGGAAGCAATCAGCCCCAGCATTTT	CASGPGGSNQPQHF
TRBJ2-1	TRBV2	TRBD2	.	TGTGCCAGCAGCGACCAAACAGCGGGATCCTACAATGAGCAGTTCTTC	CASSDQTAGSYNEQFF
TRBJ1-6	TRBV5-1	.	.	TGCGCCTCATCGTACAGCTCCTATAATTCACCCCTCCACTTT	CASSYSSYNSPLHF
TRBJ1-2	TRBV6-4	TRBD1	.	TGTGCCAGCAACCCGGGACAGGGTTTATCCGGCTACACCTTC	CASNPGQGLSGYTF
TRBJ1-2	TRBV7-9	.	.	TGTGCCAGCAGCAGCTCGCCTTATGGCTACACCTTC	CASSSSPYGYTF
TRBJ1-4	TRBV7-9	TRBD1	few	TGTGCCAGCAGCTTAGGGACAGGGGTTTTGTTCACTAATGAAAAACTGTTTTTT	CASSLGTGVLFTNEKLFF
TRBJ2-1	TRBV28	TRBD2	.	TGTGCCAGCAGTGAATTGGGACTAGCGGTGAGCTCCTACAATGAGCAGTTCTTC	CASSELGLAVSSYNEQFF
TRBJ1-1	TRBV29-1	TRBD1	.	TGCAGCGTTGCGTCACCCTCGGAGGGGGCCTTGAGCACTGAAGCTTTCTTT	CSVASPSEGALSTEAFF
TRBJ1-1	TRBV13	.	once	TGTGCCAGCAGCTTAGGGGCCGCCTCTGAAGCTTTCTTT	CASSLGAASEAFF
TRBJ2-7	TRBV6-6	.	.	TGTGCCAGCATGATTGAGCAGACCTACGAGCAGTACTTC	CASMIEQTYEQYF
TRBJ1-5	TRBV7-9	.	once	TGTGCCAGCAGCTTAGGGACTGGACAGCCCCAGCATTTT	CASSLGTGQPQHF
TRBJ2-1	TRBV10-2	TRBD2	.	TGCGCCACCCGGACTAGCGGATACAATGAGCAGTTCTTC	CATRTSGYNEQFF
TRBJ1-5	TRBV5-1	TRBD1	.	TGCGCCAGCAGCTCGGGACAGGGTGGCAATCAGCCCCAGCATTTT	CASSSGQGGNQPQHF
TRBJ1-5	TRBV19	.	.	TGTGCCAGTAGTATAGGAGGGGTGGAACCCCAGCATTTT	CASSIGGVEPQHF
TRBJ2-2	TRBV5-4	.	.	TGTGCCAGCAGCTTGGTTTCCGGGGAGCTGTTTTTT	CASSLVSGELFF
TRBJ2-1	TRBV7-3	.	.	TGTGCCAGCAGCCCCTCGCGGGTGTACAATGAGCAGTTCTTC	CASSPSRVYNEQFF
TRBJ2-5	TRBV19	.	.	TGTGCCAGTAGTATCTTACGAGGGTCCCAGTACTTC	CASSILRGSQYF
TRBJ1-5	TRBV6-5	.	few	TGTGCCAGCAGTTACTCTGACAGTGTCAATCAGCCCCAGCATTTT	CASSYSDSVNQPQHF
TRBJ2-6	TRBV27	.	.	TGTGCCAGCAGTCTGCGGGTATTTGGGGCCAACGTCCTGACTTTC	CASSLRVFGANVLTF
TRBJ2-6	TRBV5-1	.	.	TGCGCCAGCAGCTTTGGCGCAGTATCGTCTGGGGCCAACGTCCTGACTTTC	CASSFGAVSSGANVLTF
TRBJ2-7	TRBV5-4	TRBD2	.	TGTGCCAGCAGCTTGACTAGCGGGACCCACGAGCAGTACTTC	CASSLTSGTHEQYF
TRBJ2-7	TRBV18	.	.	TGTGCCAGCTCACGGCCCGGAGGACCGTCGGGCGAGCAGTACTTC	CASSRPGGPSGEQYF
TRBJ2-3	TRBV6-5	.	.	TGTGCCAGCAGTTACTCGGAGGGAGAGGCAGATACGCAGTATTTT	CASSYSEGEADTQYF
TRBJ2-1	TRBV9	TRBD2	.	TGTGCCAGCAGCGTGGCTAGCGGATACAATGAGCAGTTCTTC	CASSVASGYNEQFF
TRBJ1-1	TRBV5-1	.	few	TGCGCCAGCAGCCTCTACGGGCCTGCTTTGAACACTGAAGCTTTCTTT	CASSLYGPALNTEAFF
TRBJ1-1	TRBV5-1	.	.	TGCGCCAGCAGCTTACAAGGGAACACTGAAGCTTTCTTT	CASSLQGNTEAFF
TRBJ2-1	TRBV5-4	TRBD1	.	TGTGCCAGCAACCCGGGACAGAGGTACAATGAGCAGTTCTTC	CASNPGQRYNEQFF
TRBJ1-6	TRBV4-1	.	.	TGCGCCAGCAGCCGGGTAGGAGGTAATTCACCCCTCCACTTT	CASSRVGGNSPLHF